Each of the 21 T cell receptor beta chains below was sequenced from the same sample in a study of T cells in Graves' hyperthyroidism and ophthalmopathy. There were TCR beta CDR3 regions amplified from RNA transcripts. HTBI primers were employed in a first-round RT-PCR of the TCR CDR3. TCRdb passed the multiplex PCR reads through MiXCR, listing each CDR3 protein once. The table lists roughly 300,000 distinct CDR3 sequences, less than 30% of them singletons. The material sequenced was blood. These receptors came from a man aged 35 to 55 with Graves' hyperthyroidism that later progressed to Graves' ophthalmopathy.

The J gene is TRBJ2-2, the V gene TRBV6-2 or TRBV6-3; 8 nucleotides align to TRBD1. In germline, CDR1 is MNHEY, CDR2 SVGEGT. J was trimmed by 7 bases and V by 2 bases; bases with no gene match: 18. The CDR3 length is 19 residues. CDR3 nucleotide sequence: TGTGCCAGCAGTTACGTCGGCAGGGGGCTCCCCGTCGTCGTCGGGGAGCTGTTTTTT. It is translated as CASSYVGRGLPVVVGELFF.

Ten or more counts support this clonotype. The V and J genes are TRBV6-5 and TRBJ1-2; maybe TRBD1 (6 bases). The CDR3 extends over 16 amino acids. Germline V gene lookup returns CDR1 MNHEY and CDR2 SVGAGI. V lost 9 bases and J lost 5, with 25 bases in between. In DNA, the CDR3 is TGTGCCAGTTCCTCTTTAGGGGGATTAAGGTGGTATGGCTACACCTTC. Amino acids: CASSSLGGLRWYGYTF.

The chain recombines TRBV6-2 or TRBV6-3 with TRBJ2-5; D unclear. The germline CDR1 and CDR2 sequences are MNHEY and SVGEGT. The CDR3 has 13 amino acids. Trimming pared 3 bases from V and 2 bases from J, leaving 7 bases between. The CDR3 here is CASSYRPQETQYF. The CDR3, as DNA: TGTGCCAGCAGTTATAGGCCTCAAGAGACCCAGTACTTC.

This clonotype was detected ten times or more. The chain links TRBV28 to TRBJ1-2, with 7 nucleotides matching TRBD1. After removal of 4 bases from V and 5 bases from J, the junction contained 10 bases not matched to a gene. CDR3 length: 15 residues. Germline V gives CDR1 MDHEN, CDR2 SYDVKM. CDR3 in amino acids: CASSSEGGMKYGYTF. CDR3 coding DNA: TGTGCCAGCAGTTCTGAAGGGGGCATGAAATATGGCTACACCTTC.

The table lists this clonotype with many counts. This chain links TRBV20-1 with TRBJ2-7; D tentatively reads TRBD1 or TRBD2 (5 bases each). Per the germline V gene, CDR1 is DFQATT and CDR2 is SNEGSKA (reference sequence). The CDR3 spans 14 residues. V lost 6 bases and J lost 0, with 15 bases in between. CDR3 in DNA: TGCAGTGCCGAGGCCGTGGGGGACTCCTACGAGCAGTACTTC. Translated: CSAEAVGDSYEQYF.

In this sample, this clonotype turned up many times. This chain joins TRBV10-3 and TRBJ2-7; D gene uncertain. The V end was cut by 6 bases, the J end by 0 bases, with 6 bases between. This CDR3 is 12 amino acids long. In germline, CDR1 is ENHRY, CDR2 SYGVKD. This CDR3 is CAIRQNSYEQYF. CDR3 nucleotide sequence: TGTGCCATCAGACAGAACTCCTACGAGCAGTACTTC.

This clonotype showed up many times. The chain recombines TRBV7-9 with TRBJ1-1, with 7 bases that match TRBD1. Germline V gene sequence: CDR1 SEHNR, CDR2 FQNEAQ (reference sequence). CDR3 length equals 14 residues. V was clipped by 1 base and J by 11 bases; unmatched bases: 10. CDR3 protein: CASSLDLGDREAFF. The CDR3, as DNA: TGTGCCAGCAGCTTAGACCTGGGTGACAGGGAGGCTTTCTTT.

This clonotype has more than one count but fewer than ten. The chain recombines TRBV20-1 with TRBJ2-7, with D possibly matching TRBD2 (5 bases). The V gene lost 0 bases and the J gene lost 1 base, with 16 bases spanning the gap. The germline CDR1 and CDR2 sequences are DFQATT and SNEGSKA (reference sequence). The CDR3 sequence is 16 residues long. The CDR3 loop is CSARDWARSGSYEQYF. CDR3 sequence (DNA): TGCAGTGCTAGAGACTGGGCGCGATCGGGGTCCTACGAGCAGTACTTC.

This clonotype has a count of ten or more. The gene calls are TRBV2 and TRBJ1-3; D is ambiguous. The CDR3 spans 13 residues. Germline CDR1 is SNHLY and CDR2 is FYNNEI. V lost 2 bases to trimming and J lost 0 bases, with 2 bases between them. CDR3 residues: CASSESSGNTIYF. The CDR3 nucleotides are TGTGCCAGCAGTGAAAGCTCTGGAAACACCATATATTTT.

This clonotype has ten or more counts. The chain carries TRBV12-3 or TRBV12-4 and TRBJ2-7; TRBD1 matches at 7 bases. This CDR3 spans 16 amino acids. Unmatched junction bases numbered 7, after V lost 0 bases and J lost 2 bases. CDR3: CASSLAWTGETYEQYF. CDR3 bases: TGTGCCAGCAGTTTAGCCTGGACAGGAGAAACCTACGAGCAGTACTTC.

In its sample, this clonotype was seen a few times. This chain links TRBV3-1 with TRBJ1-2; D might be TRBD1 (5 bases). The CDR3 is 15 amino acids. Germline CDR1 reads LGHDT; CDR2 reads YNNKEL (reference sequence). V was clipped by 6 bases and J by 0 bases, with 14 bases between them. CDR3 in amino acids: CASSQNQGTNYGYTF. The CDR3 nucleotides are TGTGCCAGCAGTCAAAACCAGGGTACTAACTATGGCTACACCTTC.

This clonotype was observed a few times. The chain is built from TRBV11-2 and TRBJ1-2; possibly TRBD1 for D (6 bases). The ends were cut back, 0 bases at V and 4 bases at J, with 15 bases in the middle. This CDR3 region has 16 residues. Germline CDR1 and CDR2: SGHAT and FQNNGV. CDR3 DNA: TGTGCCAGCAGCTTAGAGGGACGGGCAGGGGTCTATGGCTACACCTTC. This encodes CASSLEGRAGVYGYTF.

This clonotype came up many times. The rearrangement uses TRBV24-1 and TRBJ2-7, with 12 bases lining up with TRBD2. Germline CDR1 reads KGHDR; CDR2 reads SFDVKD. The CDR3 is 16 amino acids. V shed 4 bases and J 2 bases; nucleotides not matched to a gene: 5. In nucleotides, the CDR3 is TGTGCCACCAGTGACGCTAGCGGGAGGGCCGCCTACGAGCAGTACTTC. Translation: CATSDASGRAAYEQYF.

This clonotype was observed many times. In nucleotides, the CDR3 is TGTGCCACCAGTGACATACAGGACCTTGTCTACGAGCAGTACTTC. It is translated as CATSDIQDLVYEQYF. The chain joins TRBV24-1 to TRBJ2-7; possible D gene TRBD1, 5 bases. CDR1 is KGHDR, CDR2 SFDVKD, per germline. The ends were cut back, 4 bases at V and 3 bases at J, with 15 bases in the middle. The CDR3 is 15 amino acids.

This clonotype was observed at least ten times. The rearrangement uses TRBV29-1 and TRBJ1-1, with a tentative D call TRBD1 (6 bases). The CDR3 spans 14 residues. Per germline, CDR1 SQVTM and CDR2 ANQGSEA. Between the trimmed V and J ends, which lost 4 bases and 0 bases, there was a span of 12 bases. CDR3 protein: CSVVMGHLNTEAFF. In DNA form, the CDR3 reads TGCAGCGTTGTAATGGGACACTTGAACACTGAAGCTTTCTTT. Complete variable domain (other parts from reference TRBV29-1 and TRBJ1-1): SAVISQKPSRDICQRGTSLTIQCQVDSQVTMMFWYRQQPGQSLTLIATANQGSEATYESGFVIDKFPISRPNLTFSTLTVSNMSPEDSSIYLCSVVMGHLNTEAFFGQGTRLTVV.

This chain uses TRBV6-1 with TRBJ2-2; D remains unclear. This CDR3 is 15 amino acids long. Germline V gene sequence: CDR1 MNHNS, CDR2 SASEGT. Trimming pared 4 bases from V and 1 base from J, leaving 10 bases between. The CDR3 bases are TGTGCCAGCAGTGGGCGGCAGAAGAACACCGGGGAGCTGTTTTTT. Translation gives CASSGRQKNTGELFF.

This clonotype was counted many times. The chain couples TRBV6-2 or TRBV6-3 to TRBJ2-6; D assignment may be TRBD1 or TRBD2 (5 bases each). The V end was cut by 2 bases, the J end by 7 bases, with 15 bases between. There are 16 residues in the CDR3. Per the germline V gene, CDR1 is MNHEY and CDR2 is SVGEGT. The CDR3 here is CASSYPGLGDANVLTF. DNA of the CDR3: TGTGCCAGCAGTTACCCGGGGCTCGGGGACGCCAACGTCCTGACTTTC.

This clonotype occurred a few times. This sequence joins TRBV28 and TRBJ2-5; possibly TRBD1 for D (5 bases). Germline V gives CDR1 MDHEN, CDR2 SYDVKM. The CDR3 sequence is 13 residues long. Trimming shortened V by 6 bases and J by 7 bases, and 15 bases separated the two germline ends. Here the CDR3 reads CASSPPQGWTQYF. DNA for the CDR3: TGTGCCAGCAGCCCCCCCCAGGGATGGACCCAGTACTTC. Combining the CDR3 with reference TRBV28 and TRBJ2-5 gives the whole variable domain DVKVTQSSRYLVKRTGEKVFLECVQDMDHENMFWYRQDPGLGLRLIYFSYDVKMKEKGDIPEGYSVSREKKERFSLILESASTNQTSMYLCASSPPQGWTQYFGPGTRLLVL.

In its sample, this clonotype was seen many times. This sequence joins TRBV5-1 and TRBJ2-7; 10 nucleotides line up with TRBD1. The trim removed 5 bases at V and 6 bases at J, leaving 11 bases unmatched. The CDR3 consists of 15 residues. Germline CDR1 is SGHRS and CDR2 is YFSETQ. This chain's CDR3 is CASSSTPGQGPEQYF. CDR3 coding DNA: TGCGCCAGCAGTTCCACCCCGGGACAGGGGCCCGAGCAGTACTTC.

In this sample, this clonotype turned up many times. The CDR3 sequence: CATSDRGTGIYGYTF. The DNA of the CDR3 is TGTGCCACCAGTGACCGTGGGACAGGGATTTATGGCTACACCTTC. The chain has TRBV24-1 and TRBJ1-2; 9 bases are a match to TRBD1. Germline loops: CDR1 KGHDR, CDR2 SFDVKD. V shed 4 bases, J shed 5 bases, and the junction held 7 bases outside the gene matches. This CDR3 is built from 15 residues.

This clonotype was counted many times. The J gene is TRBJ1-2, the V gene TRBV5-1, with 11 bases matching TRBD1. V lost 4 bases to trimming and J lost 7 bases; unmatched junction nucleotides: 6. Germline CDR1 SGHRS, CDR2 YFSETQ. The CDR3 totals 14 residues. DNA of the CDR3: TGCGCCAGCAGCAAGGACAGGGGGCAATCTGGCTACACCTTC. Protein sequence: CASSKDRGQSGYTF.